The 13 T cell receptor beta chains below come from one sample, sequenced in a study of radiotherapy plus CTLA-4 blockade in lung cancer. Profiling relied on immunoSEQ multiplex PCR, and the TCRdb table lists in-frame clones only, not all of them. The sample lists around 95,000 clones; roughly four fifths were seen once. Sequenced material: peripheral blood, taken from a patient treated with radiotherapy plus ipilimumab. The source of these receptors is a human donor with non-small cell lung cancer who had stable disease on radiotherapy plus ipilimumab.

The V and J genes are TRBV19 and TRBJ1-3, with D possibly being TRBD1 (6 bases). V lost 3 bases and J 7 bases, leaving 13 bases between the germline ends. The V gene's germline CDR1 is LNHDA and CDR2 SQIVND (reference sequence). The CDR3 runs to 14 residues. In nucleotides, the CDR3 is TGTGCCAGTAGTATCCGGGGGCAGCTTAACACCATATATTTT. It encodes CASSIRGQLNTIYF.

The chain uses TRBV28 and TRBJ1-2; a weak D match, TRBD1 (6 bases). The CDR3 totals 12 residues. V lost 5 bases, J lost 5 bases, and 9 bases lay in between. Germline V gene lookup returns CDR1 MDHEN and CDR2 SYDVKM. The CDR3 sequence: CASSITGYGYTF. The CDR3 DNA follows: TGTGCCAGCAGTATTACAGGGTATGGCTACACCTTC.

In nucleotides, the CDR3 is TGTGCCAGTAGTACTAGCGGCGATGAGCAGTTCTTC. Translating it yields CASSTSGDEQFF. V usage is TRBV19 and J usage is TRBJ2-1; 7 nucleotides align to TRBD2. The CDR3 is 12 amino acids. The germline V gene encodes CDR1 LNHDA and CDR2 SQIVND (reference sequence). Trimming at V came to 4 bases and at J to 8 bases, leaving 2 bases not matched to a gene. The whole variable domain, filled in from reference TRBV19 and TRBJ2-1, reads DGGITQSPKYLFRKEGQNVTLSCEQNLNHDAMYWYRQDPGQGLRLIYYSQIVNDFQKGDIAEGYSVSREKKESFPLTVTSAQKNPTAFYLCASSTSGDEQFFGPGTRLTVL.

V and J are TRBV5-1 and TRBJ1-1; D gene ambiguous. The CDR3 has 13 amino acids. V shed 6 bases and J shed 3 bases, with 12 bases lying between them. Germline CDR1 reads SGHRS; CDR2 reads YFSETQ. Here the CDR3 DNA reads TGCGCCAGCATGGGCAGCCACCACACTGAAGCTTTCTTT. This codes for CASMGSHHTEAFF. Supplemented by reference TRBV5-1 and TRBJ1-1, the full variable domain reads KAGVTQTPRYLIKTRGQQVTLSCSPISGHRSVSWYQQTPGQGLQFLFEYFSETQRNKGNFPGRFSGRQFSNSRSEMNVSTLELGDSALYLCASMGSHHTEAFFGQGTRLTVV.

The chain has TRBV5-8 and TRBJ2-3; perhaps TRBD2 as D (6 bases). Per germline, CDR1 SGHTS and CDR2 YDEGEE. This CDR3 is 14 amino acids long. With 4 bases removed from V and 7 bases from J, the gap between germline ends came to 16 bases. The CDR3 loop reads CASSPVGGRNTQYF. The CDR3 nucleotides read TGTGCCAGCAGCCCGGTTGGGGGGAGGAATACGCAGTATTTT.

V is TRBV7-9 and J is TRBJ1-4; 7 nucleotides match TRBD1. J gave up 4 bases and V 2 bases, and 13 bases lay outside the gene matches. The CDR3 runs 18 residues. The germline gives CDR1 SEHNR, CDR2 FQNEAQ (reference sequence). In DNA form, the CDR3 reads TGTGCCAGCAGCTTAAGGGACAGAAGCTCCACTTATAATGAAAAACTGTTTTTT. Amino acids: CASSLRDRSSTYNEKLFF.

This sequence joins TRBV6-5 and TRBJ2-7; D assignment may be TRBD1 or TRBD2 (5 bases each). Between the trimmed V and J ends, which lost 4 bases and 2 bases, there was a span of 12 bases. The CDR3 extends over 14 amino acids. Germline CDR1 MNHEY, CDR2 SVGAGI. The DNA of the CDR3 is TGTGCCAGCAGTTGGCTCAGAGGGGCCTACGAGCAGTACTTC. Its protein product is CASSWLRGAYEQYF.

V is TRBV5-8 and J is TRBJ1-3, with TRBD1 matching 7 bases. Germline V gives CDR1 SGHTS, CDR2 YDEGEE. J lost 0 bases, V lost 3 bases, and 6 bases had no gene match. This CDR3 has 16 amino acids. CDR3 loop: CASSWGQRLSGNTIYF. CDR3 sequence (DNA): TGTGCCAGCAGCTGGGGACAGCGACTCTCTGGAAACACCATATATTTT.

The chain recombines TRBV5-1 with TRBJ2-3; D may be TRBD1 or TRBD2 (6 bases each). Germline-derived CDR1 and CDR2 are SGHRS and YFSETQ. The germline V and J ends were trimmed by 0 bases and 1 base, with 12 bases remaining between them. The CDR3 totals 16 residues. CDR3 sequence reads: CASSLGGAGGTDTQYF. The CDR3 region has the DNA TGCGCCAGCAGCTTGGGCGGGGCAGGGGGCACAGATACGCAGTATTTT.

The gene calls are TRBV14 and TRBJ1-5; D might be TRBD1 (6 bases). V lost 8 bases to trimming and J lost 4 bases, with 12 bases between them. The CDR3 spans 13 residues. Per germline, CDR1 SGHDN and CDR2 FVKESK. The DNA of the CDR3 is TGTGCCAGCTCCACAGGGCTTAATCAGCCCCAGCATTTT. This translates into CASSTGLNQPQHF.

For the CDR3, the DNA is TGTGCCACCAGCAGACCAGGCGGGACAGGGGGGAAAAAACTGTTTTTT. Translating it yields CATSRPGGTGGKKLFF. This chain joins TRBV15 and TRBJ1-4; 11 bases map to TRBD1. This CDR3 is 16 amino acids long. The V gene end was trimmed by 2 bases and the J gene end by 9 bases; junction bases not matched to a gene: 8. CDR1 LNHNV and CDR2 YYDKDF come from the germline V gene (reference sequence).

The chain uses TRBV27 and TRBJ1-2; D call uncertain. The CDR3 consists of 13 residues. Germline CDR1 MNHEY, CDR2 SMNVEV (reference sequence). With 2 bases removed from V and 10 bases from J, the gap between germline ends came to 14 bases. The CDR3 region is CASSLRRTGVYTF. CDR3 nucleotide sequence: TGTGCCAGCAGTTTAAGGCGGACCGGTGTCTACACCTTC.

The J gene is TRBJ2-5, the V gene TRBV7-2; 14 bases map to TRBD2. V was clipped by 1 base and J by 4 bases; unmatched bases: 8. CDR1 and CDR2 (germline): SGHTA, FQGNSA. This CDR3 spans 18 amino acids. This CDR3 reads CASSLGGLAGGLRETQYF. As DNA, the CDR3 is TGTGCCAGCAGCTTAGGCGGACTAGCGGGAGGTCTGAGAGAGACCCAGTACTTC.